This T cell receptor (beta chain) was identified during a study of blood T cells in healthy people across ages. This clonotype was seen more than once but under ten times. What it binds is unknown. A J-beta primer mix and a sample-barcoded 5' primer were used in a second PCR of roughly 7 to 12 cycles. Each TCR beta cDNA got a 12-nucleotide random molecular identifier. TCRdb independently ran MiXCR on the 5' RACE reads; one entry per CDR3 protein. In the table there are 1.5 million to 1.9 million distinct CDR3 sequences, roughly two fifths of which are singletons. V gave up 7 bases and J gave up 4 bases; unmatched junction bases: 6. CDR1 and CDR2 from the germline V gene are SQVTM and ANQGSEA. The CDR3 runs to 12 residues. Study-wide findings and caveats: Diversity of TCR beta per million T cells declined in a roughly linear way with age. A strong correlation was seen between TCR beta diversity and naive T cell percentage.

The material sequenced was blood. This clonotype originated in a woman under 30 in good health. The V and J genes are TRBV29-1 and TRBJ1-2; 7 nucleotides match TRBD1. CDR3 sequence reads: CSGGGQSYGYTF. Written as DNA, the CDR3 is TGCAGCGGGGGGGGACAGAGCTATGGCTACACCTTC.